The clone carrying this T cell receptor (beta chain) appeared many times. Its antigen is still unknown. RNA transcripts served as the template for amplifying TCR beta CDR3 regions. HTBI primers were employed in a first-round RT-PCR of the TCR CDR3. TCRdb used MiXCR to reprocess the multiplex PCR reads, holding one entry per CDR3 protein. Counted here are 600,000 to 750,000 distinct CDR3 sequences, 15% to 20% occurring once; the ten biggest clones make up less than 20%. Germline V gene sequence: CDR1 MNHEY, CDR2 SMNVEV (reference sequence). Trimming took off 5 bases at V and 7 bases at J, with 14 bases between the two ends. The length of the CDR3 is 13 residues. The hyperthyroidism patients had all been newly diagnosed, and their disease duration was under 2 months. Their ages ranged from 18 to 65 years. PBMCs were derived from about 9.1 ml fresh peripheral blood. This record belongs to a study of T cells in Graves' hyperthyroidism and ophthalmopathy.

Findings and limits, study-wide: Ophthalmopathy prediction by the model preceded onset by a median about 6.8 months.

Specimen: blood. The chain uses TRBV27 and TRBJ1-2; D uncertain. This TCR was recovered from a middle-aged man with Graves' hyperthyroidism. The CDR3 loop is CASSPSVMGGYTF. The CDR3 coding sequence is TGTGCCAGCAGTCCTTCGGTGATGGGTGGCTACACCTTC.